This T cell receptor beta chain was observed in a study of blood T cell repertoires in COVID-19. The participants were between roughly 18 and 89 years old and came from 24 US areas. Sequenced by immunoSEQ multiplex PCR; TCRdb stores in-frame clones only, minus some. The data contain approximately 490,000 clones, 87% of them singletons. The sample taken for sequencing was PBMCs or T cells enriched from blood (not recorded which). The clonotype originates from a woman younger than 30 who had recovered from COVID-19.

The CDR3 loop reads CASSLETGTEAFF. The CDR3 region has the DNA TGTGCCAGCAGCTTAGAGACGGGAACTGAAGCTTTCTTT. The chain employs TRBV11-3 and TRBJ1-1, with D hard to call. This CDR3 is built from 13 residues. Per germline, CDR1 SGHNT and CDR2 YENEEA. Trimming took 0 bases from V and 5 from J, leaving 7 bases between them.